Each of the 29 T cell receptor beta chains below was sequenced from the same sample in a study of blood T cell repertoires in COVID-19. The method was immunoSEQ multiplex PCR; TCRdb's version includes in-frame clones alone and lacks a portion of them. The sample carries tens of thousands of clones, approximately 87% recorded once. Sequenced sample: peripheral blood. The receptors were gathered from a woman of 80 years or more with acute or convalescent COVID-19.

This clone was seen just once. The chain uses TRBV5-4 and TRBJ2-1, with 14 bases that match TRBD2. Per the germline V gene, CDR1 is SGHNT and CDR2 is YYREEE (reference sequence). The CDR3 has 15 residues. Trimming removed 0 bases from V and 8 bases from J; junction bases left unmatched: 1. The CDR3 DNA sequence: TGTGCCAGCAGCTTGGGACTAGCGGGAGGGTATGAGCAGTTCTTC. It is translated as CASSLGLAGGYEQFF.

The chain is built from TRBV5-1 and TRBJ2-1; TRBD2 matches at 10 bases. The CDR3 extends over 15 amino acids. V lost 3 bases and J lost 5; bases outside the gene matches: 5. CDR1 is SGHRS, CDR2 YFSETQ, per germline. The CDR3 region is CASSWSGRADNEQFF. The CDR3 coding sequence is TGCGCCAGCAGCTGGAGCGGGAGGGCTGACAATGAGCAGTTCTTC.

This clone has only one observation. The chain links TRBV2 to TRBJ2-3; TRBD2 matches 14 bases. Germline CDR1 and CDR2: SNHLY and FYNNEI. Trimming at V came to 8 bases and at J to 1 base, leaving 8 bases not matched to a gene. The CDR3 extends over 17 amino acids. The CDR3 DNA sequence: TGTGCCAGCCCCCGACTAGCGGGGGGGCCTGGCACAGATACGCAGTATTTT. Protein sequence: CASPRLAGGPGTDTQYF.

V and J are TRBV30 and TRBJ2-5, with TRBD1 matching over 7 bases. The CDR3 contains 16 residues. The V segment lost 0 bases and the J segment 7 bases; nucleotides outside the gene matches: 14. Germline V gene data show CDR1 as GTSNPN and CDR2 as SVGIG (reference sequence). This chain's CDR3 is CAWSVGKTGRMGTQYF. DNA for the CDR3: TGTGCCTGGAGTGTTGGAAAGACAGGGCGGATGGGGACCCAGTACTTC.

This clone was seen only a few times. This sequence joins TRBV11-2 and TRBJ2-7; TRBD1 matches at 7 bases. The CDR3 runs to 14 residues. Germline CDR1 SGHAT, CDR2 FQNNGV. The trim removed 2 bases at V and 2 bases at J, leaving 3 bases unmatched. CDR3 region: CASSLRGQAYEQYF. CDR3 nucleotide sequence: TGTGCCAGCAGCTTAAGGGGGCAGGCCTACGAGCAGTACTTC. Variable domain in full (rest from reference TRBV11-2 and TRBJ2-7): EAGVAQSPRYKIIEKRQSVAFWCNPISGHATLYWYQQILGQGPKLLIQFQNNGVVDDSQLPKDRFSAERLKGVDSTLKIQPAKLEDSAVYLCASSLRGQAYEQYFGPGTRLTVT.

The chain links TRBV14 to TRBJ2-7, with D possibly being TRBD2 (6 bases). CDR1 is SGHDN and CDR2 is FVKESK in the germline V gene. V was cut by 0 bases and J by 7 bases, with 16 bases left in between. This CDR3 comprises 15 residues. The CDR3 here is CASSQDRRELGEQYF. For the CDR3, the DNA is TGTGCCAGCAGCCAAGATAGACGGGAGTTGGGGGAGCAGTACTTC.

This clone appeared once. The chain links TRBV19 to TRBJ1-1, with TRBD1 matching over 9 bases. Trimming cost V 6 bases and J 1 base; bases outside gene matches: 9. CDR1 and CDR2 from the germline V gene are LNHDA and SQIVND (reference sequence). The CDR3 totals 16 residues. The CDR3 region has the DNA TGTGCCAGTAGAGCCGGGACAGGGAGGTCGAACACTGAAGCTTTCTTT. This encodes CASRAGTGRSNTEAFF.

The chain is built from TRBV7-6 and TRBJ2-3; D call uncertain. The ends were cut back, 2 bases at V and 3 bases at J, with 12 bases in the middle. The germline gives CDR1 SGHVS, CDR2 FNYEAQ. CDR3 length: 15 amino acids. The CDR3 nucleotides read TGTGCCAGCAGCTTAACAGTACTTGGTACAGATACGCAGTATTTT. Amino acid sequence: CASSLTVLGTDTQYF.

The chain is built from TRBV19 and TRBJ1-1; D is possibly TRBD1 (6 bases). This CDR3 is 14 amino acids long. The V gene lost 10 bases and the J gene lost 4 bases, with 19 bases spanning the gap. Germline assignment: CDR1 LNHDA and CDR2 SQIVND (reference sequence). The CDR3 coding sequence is TGTGCCACTTGGGGGCTTCCTGGGGGCACTGAAGCTTTCTTT. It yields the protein CATWGLPGGTEAFF.

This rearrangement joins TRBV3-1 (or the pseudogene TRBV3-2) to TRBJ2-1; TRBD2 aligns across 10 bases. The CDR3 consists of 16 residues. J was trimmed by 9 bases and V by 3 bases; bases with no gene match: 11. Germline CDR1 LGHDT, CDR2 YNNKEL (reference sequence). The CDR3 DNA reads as TGTGCCAGCAGCCATTGGGCACTAGCGGGACGGGTTGAGCAGTTCTTC. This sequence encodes CASSHWALAGRVEQFF.

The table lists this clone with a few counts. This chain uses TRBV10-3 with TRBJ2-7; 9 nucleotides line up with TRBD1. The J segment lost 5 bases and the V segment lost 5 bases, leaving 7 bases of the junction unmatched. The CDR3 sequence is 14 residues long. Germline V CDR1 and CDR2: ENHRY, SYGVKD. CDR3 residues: CAISRAGTGNEQYF. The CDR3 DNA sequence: TGTGCCATCAGTCGTGCCGGGACAGGGAACGAGCAGTACTTC.

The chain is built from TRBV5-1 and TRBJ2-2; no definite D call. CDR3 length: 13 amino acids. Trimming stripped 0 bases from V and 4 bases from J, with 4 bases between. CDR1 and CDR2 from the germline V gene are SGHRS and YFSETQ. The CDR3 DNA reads TGCGCCAGCAGCTTGGCATTCACCGGGGAGCTGTTTTTT. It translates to CASSLAFTGELFF. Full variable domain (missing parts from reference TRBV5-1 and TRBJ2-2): KAGVTQTPRYLIKTRGQQVTLSCSPISGHRSVSWYQQTPGQGLQFLFEYFSETQRNKGNFPGRFSGRQFSNSRSEMNVSTLELGDSALYLCASSLAFTGELFFGEGSRLTVL.

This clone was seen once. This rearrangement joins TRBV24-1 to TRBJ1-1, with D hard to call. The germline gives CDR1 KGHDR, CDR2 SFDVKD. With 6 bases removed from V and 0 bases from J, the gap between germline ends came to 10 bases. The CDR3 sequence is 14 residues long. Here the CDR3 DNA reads TGTGCCACCAGTAAGGGAGGCCTGAACACTGAAGCTTTCTTT. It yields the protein CATSKGGLNTEAFF.

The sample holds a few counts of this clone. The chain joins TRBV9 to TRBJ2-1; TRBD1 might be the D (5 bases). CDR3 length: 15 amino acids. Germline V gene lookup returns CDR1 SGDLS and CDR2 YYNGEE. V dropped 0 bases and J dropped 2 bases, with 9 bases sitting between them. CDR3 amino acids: CASSVDVGAYNEQFF. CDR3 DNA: TGTGCCAGCAGCGTAGATGTAGGGGCCTACAATGAGCAGTTCTTC.

Here the CDR3 DNA reads TGTGCCAGCAGTGTCGGCAGGGTTAACTATGGCTACACCTTC. This sequence encodes CASSVGRVNYGYTF. V gene TRBV2 combines with J gene TRBJ1-2, with D perhaps TRBD1 (5 bases). The V and J ends lost 4 bases and 1 base respectively, with 10 bases between them. The CDR3 runs to 14 residues. Germline-derived CDR1 and CDR2 are SNHLY and FYNNEI.

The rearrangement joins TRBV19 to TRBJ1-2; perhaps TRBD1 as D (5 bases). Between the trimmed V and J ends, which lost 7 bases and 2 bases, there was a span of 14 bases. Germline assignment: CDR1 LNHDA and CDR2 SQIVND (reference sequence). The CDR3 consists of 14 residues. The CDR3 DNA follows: TGTGCCAGTAACCCAGGGCGCAGGAACTATGGCTACACCTTC. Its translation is CASNPGRRNYGYTF.

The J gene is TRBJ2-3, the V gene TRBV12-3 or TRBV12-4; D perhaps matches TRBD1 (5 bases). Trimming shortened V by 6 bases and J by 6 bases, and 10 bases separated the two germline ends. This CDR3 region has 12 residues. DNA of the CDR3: TGTGCCAGCAGGACTGACAGTGATACGCAGTATTTT. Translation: CASRTDSDTQYF.

CDR3 DNA sequence: TGTGCCAGCAGCCTGAAGGCGGGAGGCGCGAGGGAGACCCAGTACTTC. The encoded protein is CASSLKAGGARETQYF. V usage is TRBV5-8 and J usage is TRBJ2-5, with TRBD2 identical over 8 bases. CDR1 and CDR2 from the germline V gene are SGHTS and YDEGEE. CDR3 length: 16 residues. Germline trimming cut 4 bases from V and 5 bases from J; bases unmatched to any gene: 13.

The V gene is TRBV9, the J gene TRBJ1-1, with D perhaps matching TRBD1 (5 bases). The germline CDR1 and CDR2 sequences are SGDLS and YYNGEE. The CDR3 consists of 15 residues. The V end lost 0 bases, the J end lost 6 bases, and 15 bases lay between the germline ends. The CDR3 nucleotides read TGTGCCAGCAGCGTAGGCGGCGGCGGGGGGGCTGAAGCTTTCTTT. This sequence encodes CASSVGGGGGAEAFF.

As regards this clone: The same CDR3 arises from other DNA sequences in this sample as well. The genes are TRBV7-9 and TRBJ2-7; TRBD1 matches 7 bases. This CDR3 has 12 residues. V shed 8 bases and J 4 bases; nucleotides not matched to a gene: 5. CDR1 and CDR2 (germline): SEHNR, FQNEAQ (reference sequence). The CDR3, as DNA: TGTGCCAGCGGTGGCAGGGGGTACGAGCAGTACTTC. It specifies CASGGRGYEQYF.

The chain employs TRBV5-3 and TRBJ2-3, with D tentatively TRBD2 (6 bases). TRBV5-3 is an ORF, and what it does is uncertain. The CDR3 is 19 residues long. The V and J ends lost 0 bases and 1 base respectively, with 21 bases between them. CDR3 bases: TGTGCCAGAAGCTTGGAGTGGGGCGGGGAGACCTCTCGCACAGATACGCAGTATTTT. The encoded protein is CARSLEWGGETSRTDTQYF.

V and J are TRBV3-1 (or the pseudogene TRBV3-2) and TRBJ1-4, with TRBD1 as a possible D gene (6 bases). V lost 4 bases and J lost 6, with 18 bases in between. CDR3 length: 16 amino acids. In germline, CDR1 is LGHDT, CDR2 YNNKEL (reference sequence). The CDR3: CASSLRLTGSDEKLFF. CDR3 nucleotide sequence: TGTGCCAGCAGCCTCCGCCTGACAGGTTCAGATGAAAAACTGTTTTTT.

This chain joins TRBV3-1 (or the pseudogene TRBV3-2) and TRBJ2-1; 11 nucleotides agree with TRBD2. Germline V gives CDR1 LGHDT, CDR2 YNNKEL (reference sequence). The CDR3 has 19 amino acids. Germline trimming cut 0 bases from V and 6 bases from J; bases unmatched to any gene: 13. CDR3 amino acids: CASSQDGLAGKLRGNEQFF. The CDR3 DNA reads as TGTGCCAGCAGCCAAGATGGACTAGCGGGTAAGCTTAGGGGCAATGAGCAGTTCTTC.

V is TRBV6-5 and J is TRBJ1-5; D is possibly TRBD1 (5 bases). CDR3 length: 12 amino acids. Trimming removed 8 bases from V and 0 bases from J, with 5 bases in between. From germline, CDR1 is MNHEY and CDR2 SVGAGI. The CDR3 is CASGHSNQPQHF. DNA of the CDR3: TGTGCCAGCGGACATAGCAATCAGCCCCAGCATTTT.

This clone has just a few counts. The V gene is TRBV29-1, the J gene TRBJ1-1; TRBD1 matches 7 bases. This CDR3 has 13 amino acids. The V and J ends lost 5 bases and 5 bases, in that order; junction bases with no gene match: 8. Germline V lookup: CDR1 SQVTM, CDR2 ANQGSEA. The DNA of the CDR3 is TGCAGCGTTTCCGACAGGGCAGGAACTGAAGCTTTCTTT. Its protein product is CSVSDRAGTEAFF.

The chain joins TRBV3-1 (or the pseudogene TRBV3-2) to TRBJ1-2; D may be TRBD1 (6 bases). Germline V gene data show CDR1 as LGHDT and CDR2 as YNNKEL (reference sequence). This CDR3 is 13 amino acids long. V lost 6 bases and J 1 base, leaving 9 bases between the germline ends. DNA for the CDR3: TGTGCCAGCAGGAACAGGGTTAACTATGGCTACACCTTC. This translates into CASRNRVNYGYTF.

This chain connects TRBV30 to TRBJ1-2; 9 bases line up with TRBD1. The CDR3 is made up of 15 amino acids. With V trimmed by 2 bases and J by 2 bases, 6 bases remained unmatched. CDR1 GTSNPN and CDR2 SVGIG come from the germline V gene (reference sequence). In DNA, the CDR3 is TGTGCCTGGAGTCAAGGACAGGGGATGAACTATGGCTACACCTTC. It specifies CAWSQGQGMNYGYTF.

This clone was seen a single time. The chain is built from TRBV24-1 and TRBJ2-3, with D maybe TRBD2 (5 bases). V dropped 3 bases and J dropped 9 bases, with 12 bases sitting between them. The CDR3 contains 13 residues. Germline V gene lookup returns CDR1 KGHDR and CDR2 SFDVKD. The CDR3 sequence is CATSDGGLHTQYF. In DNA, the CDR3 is TGTGCCACCAGTGATGGCGGGCTTCACACGCAGTATTTT.

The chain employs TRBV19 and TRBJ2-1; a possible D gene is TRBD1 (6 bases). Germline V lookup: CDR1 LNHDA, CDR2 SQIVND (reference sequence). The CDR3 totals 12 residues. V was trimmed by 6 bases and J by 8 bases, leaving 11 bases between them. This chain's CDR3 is CASSRTVDEQFF. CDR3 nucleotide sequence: TGTGCCAGTAGCCGGACAGTTGATGAGCAGTTCTTC.